Listed below are T cell receptor beta chains from one sample, sequenced in a study of blood T cell repertoires in COVID-19. Method: immunoSEQ multiplex PCR; TCRdb's copy keeps in-frame clones and lacks some. This sample has some 38,000 clones, with roughly 74% found just once. Sequencing was carried out using peripheral blood. The receptor set was obtained from a man in his 70s with COVID-19, enrolled during active disease. Each CDR3 is given with its conserved first and last residue. The D gene is left open where the match is weak. The size field is filled for only some rows; it gives once, few, many or a size class.

V gene	J gene	clone size	D gene	CDR3 DNA	CDR3 protein
TRBV6-2/TRBV6-3	TRBJ1-2	NA	NA	TGTGCCAGCAGTTATCCCTCCCTGTCGACAAATGGCTACACCTTC	CASSYPSLSTNGYTF
TRBV4-1	TRBJ1-2	NA	TRBD1	TGCGCCAGCAGCCAAGTCCGGGACAGCGTGCTCTATGGCTACACCTTC	CASSQVRDSVLYGYTF
TRBV2	TRBJ2-2	NA	NA	TGTGCCAGCAGTCACCCAGGGATCATTGGGGAGCTGTTTTTT	CASSHPGIIGELFF
TRBV7-8	TRBJ1-2	few	TRBD1	TGTGCCAGCAGCTTATCCCCTTGGACAGGGAGTAACTATGGCTACACCTTC	CASSLSPWTGSNYGYTF
TRBV3-1/TRBV3-2	TRBJ2-7	NA	NA	TGTGCCAGCGGGCCCGCCTACGAGCAGTACTTC	CASGPAYEQYF
TRBV28	TRBJ1-1	NA	NA	TGTGCCAGCAGTTTTTCAGGGGCCCAGAACACTGAAGCTTTCTTT	CASSFSGAQNTEAFF
TRBV30	TRBJ2-5	NA	NA	TGTGCCTGGAGCCCTACAGGGAAAGAGACCCAGTACTTC	CAWSPTGKETQYF
TRBV30	TRBJ1-4	NA	NA	TGTGCCTGGAGCGGGGAGGTAGTTCGGGGAAAACTGTTTTTT	CAWSGEVVRGKLFF
TRBV6-2/TRBV6-3	TRBJ2-5	NA	NA	TGTGCCAGCAGTTTACGACTAGGTTCGCAGACCCAGTACTTC	CASSLRLGSQTQYF
TRBV4-1	TRBJ1-5	few	TRBD1	TGCGCCAGCAGCCAGGACTCAGGACAGGGGAGTCAGCCCCAGCATTTT	CASSQDSGQGSQPQHF
TRBV10-3	TRBJ2-7	NA	TRBD1	TGTGCCATCAATACACCGGGACAGGGGTGGTACGAGCAGTACTTC	CAINTPGQGWYEQYF
TRBV27	TRBJ1-2	NA	NA	TGTGCCAGCAGTTCAGGGTTGCCCCAACGAAACTATGGCTACACCTTC	CASSSGLPQRNYGYTF
TRBV6-5	TRBJ1-1	few	NA	TGTGCCAGCAGTTACGAGGGGGTGAACACTGAAGCTTTCTTT	CASSYEGVNTEAFF
TRBV5-1	TRBJ2-1	NA	TRBD2	TGCGCCAGCAGCACCCCACTAGCGGGGCAGTTCTTC	CASSTPLAGQFF
TRBV6-5	TRBJ2-7	NA	TRBD1	TGTGCCAGCAGAGGCGGACAGGCCTACGAGCAGTACTTC	CASRGGQAYEQYF
TRBV28	TRBJ2-1	NA	NA	TGTGCCAGCAGTTTGGGGGGGCCCAATGAGCAGTTCTTC	CASSLGGPNEQFF
TRBV28	TRBJ2-2	NA	NA	TGTGCCAGCAGTCATGGGGGCGTCAGCGGGGAGCTGTTTTTT	CASSHGGVSGELFF
TRBV7-9	TRBJ2-3	NA	NA	TGTGCCAGCTTTAGTAAATGGAGGGATACGCAGTATTTT	CASFSKWRDTQYF
TRBV19	TRBJ1-2	NA	TRBD1	TGTGCCAGTAGTCCCCGGACAGGGGACGGGTATGGCTACACCTTC	CASSPRTGDGYGYTF
TRBV5-1	TRBJ2-1	NA	TRBD2	TGCGCCAGCAGCTTGGGTGGTAGCGGGAGATATGAGCAGTTCTTC	CASSLGGSGRYEQFF
TRBV5-6	TRBJ2-1	NA	NA	TGTGCCAGCAGCTTAGGTGTACAGGCCTACAATGAGCAGTTCTTC	CASSLGVQAYNEQFF
TRBV27	TRBJ1-2	large	NA	TGTGCCAGCAGGCTGTCGGGGGCTAACTATGGCTACACCTTC	CASRLSGANYGYTF
TRBV21-1	TRBJ1-5	once	NA	NA	CASSKNVGQGAASNQPQHF
TRBV3-1/TRBV3-2	TRBJ1-3	NA	NA	TGTGCCAGCAGCCAAGATAGACTTCGGACCATATATTTT	CASSQDRLRTIYF
TRBV5-6	TRBJ1-5	NA	NA	TGTGCCAGCAGTTCGGGGACAACAACGCCCCAGCATTTT	CASSSGTTTPQHF
TRBV6-5	TRBJ2-5	NA	TRBD2	TGTGCCAGCAGCCCCGGTGCGGGGGTTGGGAAGACCCAGTACTTC	CASSPGAGVGKTQYF
TRBV24-1	TRBJ1-3	NA	NA	TGTGCCACCAGTGATCCCGGGTCCTCTGGAAACACCATATATTTT	CATSDPGSSGNTIYF
TRBV7-2	TRBJ2-5	NA	NA	TGTGCCAGCAGCTTAGGCGGGGTCCTCCGGGAGACCCAGTACTTC	CASSLGGVLRETQYF
TRBV5-1	TRBJ2-2	few	TRBD2	TGCGCCAGCAGCTTAACTAGCGGGATAGTCGGGGAGCTGTTTTTT	CASSLTSGIVGELFF
TRBV27	TRBJ1-5	few	TRBD1	TGTGCCAGCAGTTTACGGACAGGCTTAGGTCAGCCCCAGCATTTT	CASSLRTGLGQPQHF
TRBV30	TRBJ1-5	few	NA	TGTGCCTGGACGGGGAAGTTGAATCAGCCCCAGCATTTT	CAWTGKLNQPQHF
TRBV28	TRBJ1-3	NA	NA	TGTGCCAGCAGTTTGTCTGGGCCTGGAAACACCATATATTTT	CASSLSGPGNTIYF
TRBV14	TRBJ2-3	NA	NA	TGTGCCAGCAGCCTTGGCGCGGCCTCCGTCACAGATACGCAGTATTTT	CASSLGAASVTDTQYF
TRBV7-9	TRBJ2-7	NA	TRBD1	TGTGCCAGCAGCGGCCGGGACAGGGGGCGAATCAACGAGCAGTACTTC	CASSGRDRGRINEQYF
TRBV5-1	TRBJ1-6	NA	TRBD1	TGCGCCAGCAGCCCAAGACCGGGACAGGGTAATTCACCCCTCCACTTT	CASSPRPGQGNSPLHF
TRBV28	TRBJ2-7	NA	TRBD1	TGTGCCAGCAGAAAGGGACAGACCTACGAGCAGTACTTC	CASRKGQTYEQYF
TRBV6-2/TRBV6-3	TRBJ1-5	few	TRBD1	TGTGCCAGCAGTAGGGCCAGGGGGCGCTTTCAGCCCCAGCATTTT	CASSRARGRFQPQHF
TRBV5-1	TRBJ1-4	NA	TRBD1	TGCGCCAGCAGCTTGGAGGGACAGGGTAGTGAAAAACTGTTTTTT	CASSLEGQGSEKLFF